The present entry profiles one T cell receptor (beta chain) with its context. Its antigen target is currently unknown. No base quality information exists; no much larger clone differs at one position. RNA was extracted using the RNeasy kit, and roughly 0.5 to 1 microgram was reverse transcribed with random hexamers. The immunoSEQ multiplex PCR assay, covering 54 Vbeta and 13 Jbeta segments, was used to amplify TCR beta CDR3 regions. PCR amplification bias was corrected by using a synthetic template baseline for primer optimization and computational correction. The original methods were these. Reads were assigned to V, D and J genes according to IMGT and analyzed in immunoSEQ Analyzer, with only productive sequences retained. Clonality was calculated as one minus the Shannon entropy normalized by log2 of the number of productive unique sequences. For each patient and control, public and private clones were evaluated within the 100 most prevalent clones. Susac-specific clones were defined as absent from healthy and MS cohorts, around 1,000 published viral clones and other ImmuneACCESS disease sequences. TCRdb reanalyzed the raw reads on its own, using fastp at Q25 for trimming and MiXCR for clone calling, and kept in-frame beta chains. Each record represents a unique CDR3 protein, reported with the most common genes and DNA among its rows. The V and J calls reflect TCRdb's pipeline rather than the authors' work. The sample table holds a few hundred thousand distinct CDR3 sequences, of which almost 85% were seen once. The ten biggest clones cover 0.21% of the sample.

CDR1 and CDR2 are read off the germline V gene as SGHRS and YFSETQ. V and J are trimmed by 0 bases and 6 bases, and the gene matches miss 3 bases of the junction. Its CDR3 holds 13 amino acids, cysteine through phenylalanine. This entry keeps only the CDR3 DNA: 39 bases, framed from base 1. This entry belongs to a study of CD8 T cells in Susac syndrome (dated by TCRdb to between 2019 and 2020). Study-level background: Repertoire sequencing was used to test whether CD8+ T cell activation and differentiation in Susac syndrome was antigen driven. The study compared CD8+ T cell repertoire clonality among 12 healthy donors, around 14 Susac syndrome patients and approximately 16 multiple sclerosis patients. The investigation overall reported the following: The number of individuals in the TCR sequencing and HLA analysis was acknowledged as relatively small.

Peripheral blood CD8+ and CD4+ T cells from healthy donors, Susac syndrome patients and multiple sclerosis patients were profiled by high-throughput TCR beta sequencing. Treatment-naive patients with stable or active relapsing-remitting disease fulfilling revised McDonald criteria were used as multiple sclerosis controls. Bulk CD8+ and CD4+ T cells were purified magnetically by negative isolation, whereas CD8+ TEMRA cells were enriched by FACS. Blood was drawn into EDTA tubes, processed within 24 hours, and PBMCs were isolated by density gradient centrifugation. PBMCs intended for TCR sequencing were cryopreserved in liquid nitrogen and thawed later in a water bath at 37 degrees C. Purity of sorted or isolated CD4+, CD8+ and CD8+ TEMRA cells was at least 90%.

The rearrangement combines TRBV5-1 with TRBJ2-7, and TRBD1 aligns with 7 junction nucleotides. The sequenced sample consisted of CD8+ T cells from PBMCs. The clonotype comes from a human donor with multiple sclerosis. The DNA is TGCGCCAGCAGCTTGGTAGGGGGCCTCGAGCAGTACTTC. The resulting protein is CASSLVGGLEQYF.